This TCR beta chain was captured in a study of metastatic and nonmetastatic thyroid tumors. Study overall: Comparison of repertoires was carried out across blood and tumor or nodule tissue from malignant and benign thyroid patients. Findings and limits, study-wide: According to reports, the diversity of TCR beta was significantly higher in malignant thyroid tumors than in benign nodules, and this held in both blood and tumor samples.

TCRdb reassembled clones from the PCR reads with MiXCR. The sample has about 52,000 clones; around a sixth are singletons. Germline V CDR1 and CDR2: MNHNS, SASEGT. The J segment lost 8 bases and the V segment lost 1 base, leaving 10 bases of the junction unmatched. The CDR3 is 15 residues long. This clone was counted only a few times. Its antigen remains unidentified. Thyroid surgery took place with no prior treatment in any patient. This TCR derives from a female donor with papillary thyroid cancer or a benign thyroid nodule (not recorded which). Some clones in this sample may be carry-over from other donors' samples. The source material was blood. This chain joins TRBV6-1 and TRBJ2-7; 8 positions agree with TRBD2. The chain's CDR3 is CASSEEGLAGYKQYF. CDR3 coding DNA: TGTGCCAGCAGTGAAGAAGGACTAGCCGGGTACAAGCAGTACTTC.